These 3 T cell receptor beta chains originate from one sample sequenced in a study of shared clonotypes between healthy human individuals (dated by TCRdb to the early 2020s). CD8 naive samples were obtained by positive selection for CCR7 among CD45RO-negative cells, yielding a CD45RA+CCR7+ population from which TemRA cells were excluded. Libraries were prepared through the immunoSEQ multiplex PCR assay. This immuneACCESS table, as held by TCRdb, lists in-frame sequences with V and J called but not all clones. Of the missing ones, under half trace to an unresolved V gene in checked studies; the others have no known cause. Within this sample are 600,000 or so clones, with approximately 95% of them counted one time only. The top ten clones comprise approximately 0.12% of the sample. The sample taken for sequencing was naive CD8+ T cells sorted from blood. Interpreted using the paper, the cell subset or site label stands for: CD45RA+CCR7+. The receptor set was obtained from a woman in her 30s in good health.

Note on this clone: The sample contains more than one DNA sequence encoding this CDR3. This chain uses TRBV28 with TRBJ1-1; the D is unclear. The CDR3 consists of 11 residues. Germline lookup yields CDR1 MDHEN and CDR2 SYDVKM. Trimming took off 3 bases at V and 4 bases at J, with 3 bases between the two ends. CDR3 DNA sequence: TGTGCCAGCAGTTTTTTCACTGAAGCTTTCTTT. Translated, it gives CASSFFTEAFF. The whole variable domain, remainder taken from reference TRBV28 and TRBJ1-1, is DVKVTQSSRYLVKRTGEKVFLECVQDMDHENMFWYRQDPGLGLRLIYFSYDVKMKEKGDIPEGYSVSREKKERFSLILESASTNQTSMYLCASSFFTEAFFGQGTRLTVV.

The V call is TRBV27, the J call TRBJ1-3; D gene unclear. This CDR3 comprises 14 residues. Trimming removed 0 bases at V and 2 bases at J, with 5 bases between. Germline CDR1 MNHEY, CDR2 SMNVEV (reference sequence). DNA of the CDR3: TGTGCCAGCAGTTTATCGGGGACTGGAAACACCATATATTTT. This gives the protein CASSLSGTGNTIYF.

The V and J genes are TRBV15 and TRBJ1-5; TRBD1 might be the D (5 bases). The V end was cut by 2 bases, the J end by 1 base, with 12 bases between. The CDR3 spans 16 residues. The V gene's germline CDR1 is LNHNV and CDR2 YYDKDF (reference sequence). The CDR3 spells CATSRTTEGSNQPQHF. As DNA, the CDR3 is TGTGCCACCAGCAGAACCACCGAGGGGAGCAATCAGCCCCAGCATTTT.